This TCR beta chain was recovered during a study of CD8+ T cells in alopecia areata. Study in general: Among treated patients, oral tofacitinib was administered at 5 to 10 mg twice daily. Study-wide findings and caveats: Scalp and blood retained many expanded lesional clones during tofacitinib. Alopecia totalis/universalis scalp especially showed more expanded CD8+ clones than normal scalp. Among the 100 top clones, expanded CD8+ clones, like scalp clonality, were significantly decreased by tofacitinib.

Documented treatment: oral pan-JAK inhibitor, 5-10 mg twice daily. As concerns this clone: Its antigen is currently unknown.

The CDR3 is 16 residues long. J lost 1 base, V lost 10 bases, and 12 bases had no gene match. CDR1 and CDR2 from the germline V gene are SNHLY and FYNNEI. Extracted RNA was reverse transcribed into cDNA, the sequencing template. Using immunoSEQ multiplex PCR, the repertoire was profiled, and TCRdb retains in-frame clones only, with some absent. The sample includes more than 150,000 clones, around 50% of them seen just once. This material consisted of CD8+ T cells sorted from blood, taken at week 24, from a patient treated with tofacitinib. The TCR was taken from a human donor with alopecia areata. V usage is TRBV2 and J usage is TRBJ2-7; 11 bases agree with TRBD2. This CDR3 reads CAIELTGTSGSYEQYF. In DNA form, the CDR3 reads TGTGCCATAGAACTCACGGGGACTAGCGGATCCTACGAGCAGTACTTC.